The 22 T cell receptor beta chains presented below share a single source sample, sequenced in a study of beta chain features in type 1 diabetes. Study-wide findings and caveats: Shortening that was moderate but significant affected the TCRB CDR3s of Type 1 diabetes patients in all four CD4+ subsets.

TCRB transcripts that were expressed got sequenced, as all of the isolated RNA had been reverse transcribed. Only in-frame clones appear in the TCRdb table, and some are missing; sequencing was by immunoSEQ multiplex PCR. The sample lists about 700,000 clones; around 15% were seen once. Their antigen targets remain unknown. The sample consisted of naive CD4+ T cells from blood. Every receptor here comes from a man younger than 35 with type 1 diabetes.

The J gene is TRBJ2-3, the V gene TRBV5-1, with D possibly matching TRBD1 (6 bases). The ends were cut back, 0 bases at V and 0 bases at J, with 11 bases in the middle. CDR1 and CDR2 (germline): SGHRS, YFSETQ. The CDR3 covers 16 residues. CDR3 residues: CASSLGTDSSTDTQYF. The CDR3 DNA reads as TGCGCCAGCAGCTTGGGGACGGACAGTAGCACAGATACGCAGTATTTT.

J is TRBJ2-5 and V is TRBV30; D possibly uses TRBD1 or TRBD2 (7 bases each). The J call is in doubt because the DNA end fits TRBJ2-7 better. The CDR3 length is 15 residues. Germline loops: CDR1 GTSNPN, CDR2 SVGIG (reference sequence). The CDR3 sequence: CAWSVTRQGGYEQYF. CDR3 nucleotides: TGTGCCTGGAGTGTAACGCGACAGGGAGGGTACGAGCAGTACTTC.

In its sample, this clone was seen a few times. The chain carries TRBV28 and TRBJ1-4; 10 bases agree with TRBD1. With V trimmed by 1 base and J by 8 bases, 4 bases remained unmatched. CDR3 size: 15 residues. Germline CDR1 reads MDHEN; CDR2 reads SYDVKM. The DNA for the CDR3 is TGTGCCAGCAGTTTATCGGGACAGGGGCTCGAAAAACTGTTTTTT. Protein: CASSLSGQGLEKLFF.

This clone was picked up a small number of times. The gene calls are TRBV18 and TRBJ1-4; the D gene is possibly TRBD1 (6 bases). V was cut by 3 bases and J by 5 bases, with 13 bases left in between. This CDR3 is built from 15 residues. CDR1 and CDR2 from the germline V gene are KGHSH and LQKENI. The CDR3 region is CASSPTGGPNEKLFF. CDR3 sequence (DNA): TGTGCCAGCTCACCCACCGGGGGGCCAAATGAAAAACTGTTTTTT.

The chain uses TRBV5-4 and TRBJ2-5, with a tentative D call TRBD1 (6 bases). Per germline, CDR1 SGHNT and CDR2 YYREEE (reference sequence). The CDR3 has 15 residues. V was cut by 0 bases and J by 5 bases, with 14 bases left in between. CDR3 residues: CASSLVQGTGETQYF. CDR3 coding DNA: TGTGCCAGCAGCTTGGTTCAGGGTACAGGGGAGACCCAGTACTTC.

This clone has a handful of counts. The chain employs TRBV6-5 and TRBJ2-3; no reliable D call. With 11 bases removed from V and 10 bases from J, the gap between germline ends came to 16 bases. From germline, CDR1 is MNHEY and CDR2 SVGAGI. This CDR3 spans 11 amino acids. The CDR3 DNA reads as TGTGCCGCCGGAATAGGGCAAGCGCAGTATTTT. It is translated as CAAGIGQAQYF.

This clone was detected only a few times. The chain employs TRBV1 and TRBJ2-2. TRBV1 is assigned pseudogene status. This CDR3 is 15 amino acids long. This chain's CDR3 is CTSSQDSWGTGELFF. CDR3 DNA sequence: TGCACCAGCAGCCAAGACTCTTGGGGCACCGGGGAGCTGTTTTTT.

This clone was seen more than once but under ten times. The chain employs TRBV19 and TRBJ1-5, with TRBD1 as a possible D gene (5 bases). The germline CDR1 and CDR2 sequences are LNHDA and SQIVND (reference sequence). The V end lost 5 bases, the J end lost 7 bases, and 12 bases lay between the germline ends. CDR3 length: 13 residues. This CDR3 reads CASSLTVTQPQHF. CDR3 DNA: TGTGCCAGTAGTTTGACAGTCACCCAGCCCCAGCATTTT. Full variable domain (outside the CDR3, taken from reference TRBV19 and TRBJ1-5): DGGITQSPKYLFRKEGQNVTLSCEQNLNHDAMYWYRQDPGQGLRLIYYSQIVNDFQKGDIAEGYSVSREKKESFPLTVTSAQKNPTAFYLCASSLTVTQPQHFGDGTRLSIL.

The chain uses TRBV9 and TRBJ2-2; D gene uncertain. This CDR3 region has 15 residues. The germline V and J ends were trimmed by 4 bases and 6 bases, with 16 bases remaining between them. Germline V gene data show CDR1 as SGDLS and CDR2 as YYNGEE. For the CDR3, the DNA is TGTGCCAGCAGCCAAACCCCTTGGGCACCCGGGGAGCTGTTTTTT. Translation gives CASSQTPWAPGELFF.

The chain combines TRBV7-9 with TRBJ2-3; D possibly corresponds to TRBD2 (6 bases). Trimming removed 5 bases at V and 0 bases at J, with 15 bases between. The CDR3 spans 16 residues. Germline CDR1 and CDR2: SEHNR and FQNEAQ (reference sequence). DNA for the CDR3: TGTGCCAGCAGCCCGAAGCGGGTCCCTAGCACAGATACGCAGTATTTT. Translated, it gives CASSPKRVPSTDTQYF.

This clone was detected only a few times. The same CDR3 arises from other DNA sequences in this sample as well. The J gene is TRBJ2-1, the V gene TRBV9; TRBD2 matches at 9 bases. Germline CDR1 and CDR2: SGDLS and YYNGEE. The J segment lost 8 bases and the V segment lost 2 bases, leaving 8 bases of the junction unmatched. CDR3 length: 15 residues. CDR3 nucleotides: TGTGCCAGCAGCGTCAGCGGGGGGATGTTCGATGAGCAGTTCTTC. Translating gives CASSVSGGMFDEQFF. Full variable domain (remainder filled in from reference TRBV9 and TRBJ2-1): DSGVTQTPKHLITATGQRVTLRCSPRSGDLSVYWYQQSLDQGLQFLIQYYNGEERAKGNILERFSAQQFPDLHSELNLSSLELGDSALYFCASSVSGGMFDEQFFGPGTRLTVL.

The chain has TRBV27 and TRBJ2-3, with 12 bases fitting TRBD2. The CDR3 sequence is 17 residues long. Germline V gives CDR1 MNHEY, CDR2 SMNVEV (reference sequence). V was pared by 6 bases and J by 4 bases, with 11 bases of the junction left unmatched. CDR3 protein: CASRELAGGLRADTQYF. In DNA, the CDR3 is TGTGCCAGCAGAGAGCTAGCGGGGGGGCTCCGGGCAGATACGCAGTATTTT.

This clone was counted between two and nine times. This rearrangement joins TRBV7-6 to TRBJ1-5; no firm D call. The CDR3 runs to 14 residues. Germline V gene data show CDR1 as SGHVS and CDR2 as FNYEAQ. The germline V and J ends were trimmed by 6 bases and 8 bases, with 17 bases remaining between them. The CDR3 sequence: CASSSTEYEEPQHF. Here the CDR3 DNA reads TGTGCCAGCAGTTCCACCGAATACGAGGAGCCCCAGCATTTT.

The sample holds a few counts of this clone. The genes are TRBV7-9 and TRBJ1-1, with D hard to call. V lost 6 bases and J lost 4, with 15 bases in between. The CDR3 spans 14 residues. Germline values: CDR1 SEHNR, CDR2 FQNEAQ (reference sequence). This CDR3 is CASSLLRQVTEAFF. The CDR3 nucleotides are TGTGCCAGCAGTCTACTGCGCCAAGTCACTGAAGCTTTCTTT.

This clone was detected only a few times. The CDR3 region has the DNA TGTGCCAGCGTCCGGTGGGGAACCTATGGCTACACCTTC. This translates into CASVRWGTYGYTF. The rearrangement joins TRBV13 to TRBJ1-2; no firm D call. Trimming removed 8 bases at V and 4 bases at J, with 14 bases between. The germline CDR1 and CDR2 sequences are PRHDT and FYEKMQ (reference sequence). The CDR3 extends over 13 amino acids.

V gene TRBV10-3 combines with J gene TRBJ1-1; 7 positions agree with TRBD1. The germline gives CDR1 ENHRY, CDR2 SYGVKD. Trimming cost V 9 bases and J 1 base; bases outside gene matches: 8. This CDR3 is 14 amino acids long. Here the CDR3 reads CAITTTGRNTEAFF. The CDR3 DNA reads TGTGCCATTACGACGACAGGGAGGAACACTGAAGCTTTCTTT.

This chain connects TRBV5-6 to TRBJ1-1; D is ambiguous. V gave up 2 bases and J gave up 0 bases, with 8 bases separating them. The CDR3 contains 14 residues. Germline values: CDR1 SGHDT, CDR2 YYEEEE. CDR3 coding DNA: TGTGCCAGCAGCTTCTCGCAGATGAACACTGAAGCTTTCTTT. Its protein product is CASSFSQMNTEAFF. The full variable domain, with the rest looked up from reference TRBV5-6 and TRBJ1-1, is DAGVTQSPTHLIKTRGQQVTLRCSPKSGHDTVSWYQQALGQGPQFIFQYYEEEERQRGNFPDRFSGHQFPNYSSELNVNALLLGDSALYLCASSFSQMNTEAFFGQGTRLTVV.

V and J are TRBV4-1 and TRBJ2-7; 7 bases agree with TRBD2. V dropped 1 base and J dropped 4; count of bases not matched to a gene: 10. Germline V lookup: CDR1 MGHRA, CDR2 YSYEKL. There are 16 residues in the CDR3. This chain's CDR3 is CASSQGSGGIGYEQYF. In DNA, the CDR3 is TGCGCCAGCAGCCAAGGTTCGGGGGGTATCGGGTACGAGCAGTACTTC.

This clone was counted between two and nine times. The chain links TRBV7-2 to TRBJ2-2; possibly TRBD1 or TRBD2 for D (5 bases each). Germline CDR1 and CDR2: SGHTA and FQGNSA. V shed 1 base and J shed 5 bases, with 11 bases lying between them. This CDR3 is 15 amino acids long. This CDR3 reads CASSLGQGRTGELFF. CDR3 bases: TGTGCCAGCAGCTTAGGGCAGGGACGGACCGGGGAGCTGTTTTTT.

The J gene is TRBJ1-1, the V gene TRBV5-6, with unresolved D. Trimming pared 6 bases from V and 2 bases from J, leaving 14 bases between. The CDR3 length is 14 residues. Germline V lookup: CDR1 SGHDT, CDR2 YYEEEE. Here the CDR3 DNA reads TGTGCCAGCAACTTCCTTTCGGGAAACACTGAAGCTTTCTTT. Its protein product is CASNFLSGNTEAFF. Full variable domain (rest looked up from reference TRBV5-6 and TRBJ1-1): DAGVTQSPTHLIKTRGQQVTLRCSPKSGHDTVSWYQQALGQGPQFIFQYYEEEERQRGNFPDRFSGHQFPNYSSELNVNALLLGDSALYLCASNFLSGNTEAFFGQGTRLTVV.

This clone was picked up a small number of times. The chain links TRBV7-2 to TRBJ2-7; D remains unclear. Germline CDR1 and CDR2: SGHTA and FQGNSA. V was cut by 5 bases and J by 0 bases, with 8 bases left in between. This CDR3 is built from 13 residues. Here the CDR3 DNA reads TGTGCCAGCAGCGCTACAGTCTCCTACGAGCAGTACTTC. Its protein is CASSATVSYEQYF. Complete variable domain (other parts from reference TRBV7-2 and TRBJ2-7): GAGVSQSPSNKVTEKGKDVELRCDPISGHTALYWYRQSLGQGLEFLIYFQGNSAPDKSGLPSDRFSAERTGGSVSTLTIQRTQQEDSAVYLCASSATVSYEQYFGPGTRLTVT.

The CDR3 DNA reads TGCGCCAGCAGCTTAGACAGACGTGGGGCCAACGTCCTGACTTTC. It is translated as CASSLDRRGANVLTF. The chain is built from TRBV5-1 and TRBJ2-6; D might be TRBD1 (5 bases). The CDR3 is 15 residues long. Germline V gives CDR1 SGHRS, CDR2 YFSETQ. Trimming took 2 bases from V and 3 from J, leaving 9 bases between them.